This note documents a single TCR beta chain sequence. Its specificity is unknown. The PCR made use of 60 Vbeta and 13 Jbeta primers. Profiled with immunoSEQ multiplex PCR; TCRdb holds only in-frame clones, not every one. The repertoire holds 150,000 or so clones, with roughly 90% as singletons. These data belong to a study of cytomegalovirus exposure and HLA in healthy donors. Study-wide context: Prior work identified some 120 million unique TCR beta sequences in some 180 million T cells.

Germline lookup yields CDR1 GTSNPN and CDR2 SVGIG (reference sequence). The CDR3 has 14 residues. The V gene end was trimmed by 2 bases and the J gene end by 4 bases; junction bases not matched to a gene: 7. Study-level results: Apparent HLA restriction characterized most CMV-associated TCR beta chains in a later analysis. Later, TCR association rates were found to vary by HLA locus, highest for DRB1 and lowest for HLA-C.

This clonotype originated in a woman aged 18-29 years in good health and CMV-seronegative. Sequencing was performed on PBMCs. The V call is TRBV30, the J call TRBJ1-2; 7 bases fit TRBD1. CDR3 bases: TGTGCCTGGAGTCGGGAAGGGGGCGTCTATGGCTACACCTTC. Translated, it gives CAWSREGGVYGYTF.